The 8 T cell receptor beta chains below come from one sample, sequenced in a study of Ad26.COV2.S vaccination and SARS-CoV-2 variants. Documented treatment: around 19 received Ad26.COV2.S at low or high dose, single or two shots; 5 received placebo; per-sample allocation not given. Material that was analyzed had been drawn on day 63 after the first vaccine or placebo injection. Using immunoSEQ multiplex PCR, the repertoire was profiled, and TCRdb retains in-frame clones only, with some absent. The sample records 350,000 to 500,000 clones, 89% being singletons. The sequences come from peripheral blood, collected in a trial of Ad26.COV2.S vaccine versus placebo. Receptors were obtained from a person between 18 and 65 years old who received the Ad26.COV2.S COVID-19 vaccine or a placebo.

The V gene is TRBV5-1, the J gene TRBJ1-1, with TRBD1 identical over 9 bases. The CDR3 covers 15 residues. Germline assignment: CDR1 SGHRS and CDR2 YFSETQ. The junction had 6 bases not matched to a gene; V was cut back by 4 bases and J by 2 bases. The DNA of the CDR3 is TGCGCCAGCAGCACGGGGACAGGGAGAAACACTGAAGCTTTCTTT. It translates to CASSTGTGRNTEAFF.

This chain joins TRBV19 and TRBJ2-2, with D possibly being TRBD1 (6 bases). This CDR3 has 13 amino acids. V was shortened by 6 bases and J by 5 bases, with 10 bases between the two germline ends. CDR1 is LNHDA and CDR2 is SQIVND in the germline V gene (reference sequence). The CDR3 DNA is TGTGCCAGTAGGGGGCAGGGGACCGGGGAGCTGTTTTTT. It codes for CASRGQGTGELFF.

The rearrangement uses TRBV4-2 and TRBJ2-5, with 15 bases that match TRBD2. CDR1 is LGHNA and CDR2 is YNFKEQ in the germline V gene. The CDR3 has 18 residues. The V segment lost 1 base and the J segment 1 base; nucleotides outside the gene matches: 4. The CDR3, as DNA: TGTGCCAGCAGCCAAGTCGGACTAGCGGGGGGGTTCCAAGAGACCCAGTACTTC. Residues: CASSQVGLAGGFQETQYF.

In this sample, this clone turned up a few times. The V gene is TRBV20-1, the J gene TRBJ1-2, with D tentatively TRBD1 (6 bases). V lost 3 bases to trimming and J lost 5 bases, with 10 bases between them. Germline V gene data show CDR1 as DFQATT and CDR2 as SNEGSKA (reference sequence). The CDR3 totals 12 residues. The CDR3 reads CSASRRGYGYTF. The CDR3 DNA reads as TGCAGTGCTAGTCGTAGGGGGTATGGCTACACCTTC.

The rearrangement links TRBV5-1 to TRBJ1-2; 7 positions match TRBD1. Germline V lookup: CDR1 SGHRS, CDR2 YFSETQ. The CDR3 consists of 14 residues. V was pared by 1 base and J by 8 bases, with 8 bases of the junction left unmatched. CDR3 in DNA: TGCGCCAGCAGCTTGTCAGGGGAAGGGGGCGGCTACACCTTC. Its protein product is CASSLSGEGGGYTF.

V is TRBV2 and J is TRBJ1-3, with 7 bases matching TRBD1. This CDR3 is 15 amino acids long. CDR1 is SNHLY, CDR2 FYNNEI, per germline. V shed 7 bases, J shed 0 bases, and the junction held 6 bases outside the gene matches. CDR3 nucleotide sequence: TGTGCCAGCACTCCAGGGGGAAACTCTGGAAACACCATATATTTT. Its protein product is CASTPGGNSGNTIYF.

The chain recombines TRBV28 with TRBJ2-2; maybe TRBD1 (6 bases). Looked up from germline, CDR1 is MDHEN and CDR2 is SYDVKM. The CDR3 has 12 residues. Trimming shortened V by 7 bases and J by 5 bases, and 8 bases separated the two germline ends. This chain's CDR3 is CASTGETGELFF. The DNA for the CDR3 is TGTGCCAGCACAGGGGAAACCGGGGAGCTGTTTTTT.

J is TRBJ2-3 and V is TRBV5-1; no clear D gene. In germline, CDR1 is SGHRS, CDR2 YFSETQ. This CDR3 contains 14 residues. V was cut by 4 bases and J by 0 bases, with 9 bases left in between. CDR3 nucleotides: TGCGCCAGCAGCGCGTTACAGAGCACAGATACGCAGTATTTT. Its translation is CASSALQSTDTQYF.